This is a list of T cell receptor beta chains from one sample in a study of blood T cell repertoires in COVID-19. Data came from immunoSEQ multiplex PCR; TCRdb stores just in-frame clones and leaves some out. This table holds 300,000 to 350,000 clones, more than 75% found once. Sequences were obtained from peripheral blood. These receptors were obtained from a young woman who had recovered from COVID-19. The CDR3 runs from the conserved cysteine through the conserved F or W. The D gene is left open where the match is weak. Clone size is stated in some rows and not others, as once, few, many or a class when expanded.

V gene	D gene	clone size	J gene	CDR3 DNA	CDR3 protein
TRBV28	TRBD1	.	TRBJ2-1	TGTGCCAGCTCCTACAGGGGAAAAGGTTACGATGAGCAGTTCTTC	CASSYRGKGYDEQFF
TRBV24-1	TRBD2	.	TRBJ2-3	TGTGCCACCAGTGATTTGCCTGGACTAGCGGCAAGCACAGATACGCAGTATTTT	CATSDLPGLAASTDTQYF
TRBV30	.	.	TRBJ2-2	TGTGCCTGGAGTGACAGGATCCGCGGGGAGCTGTTTTTT	CAWSDRIRGELFF
TRBV7-6	.	.	TRBJ1-1	TGTGCCAGCAGCTTATTGGGGGGGCCGGAAGCTTTCTTT	CASSLLGGPEAFF
TRBV6-5	.	many	TRBJ1-1	TGTGCCAGCAATACACCAGACAGATACACTGAAGCTTTCTTT	CASNTPDRYTEAFF
TRBV10-3	.	.	TRBJ1-5	TGTGCCATCAGTGAGTCGACGACAGCTAATCAGCCCCAGCATTTT	CAISESTTANQPQHF
TRBV6-6	.	once	TRBJ1-2	TGTGCCAGCAGTTATGGGGGAGGGAACTATGGCTACACCTTC	CASSYGGGNYGYTF
TRBV7-2	TRBD2	.	TRBJ2-3	TGTGCCAGCAGCGTTGAAGGGACTAGCGGGGACACAGATACGCAGTATTTT	CASSVEGTSGDTDTQYF
TRBV4-3	TRBD1	.	TRBJ1-3	TGCGCCAGCAGCCTGGACAGGGCCTCTGGAAACACCATATATTTT	CASSLDRASGNTIYF
TRBV2	.	.	TRBJ1-2	TGTGCCAGCAGTGCGTCCAGGTACTATGGCTACACCTTC	CASSASRYYGYTF
TRBV6-5	TRBD2	.	TRBJ2-1	TGTGCCAGCAGAATAGCGGGAGGATGGGATGAGCAGTTCTTC	CASRIAGGWDEQFF
TRBV30	.	.	TRBJ1-6	TGTGCCTGGAGTGTAGCCAGGGGCACGAATTCACCCCTCCACTTT	CAWSVARGTNSPLHF
TRBV7-8	TRBD1	once	TRBJ1-5	TGTGCCAGCACGGACAGGGGTGGCAATCAGCCCCAGCATTTT	CASTDRGGNQPQHF
TRBV24-1	TRBD2	.	TRBJ2-1	TGTGCCACCAGTGACATTCAGACTAGCGGACTCTACAATGAGCAGTTCTTC	CATSDIQTSGLYNEQFF
TRBV7-2	.	.	TRBJ2-2	TGTGCCAGCAGCTTATCTAGGATTTCGACCGGGGAGCTGTTTTTT	CASSLSRISTGELFF
TRBV30	.	.	TRBJ2-5	TGTGCCTGGACTTCGAGGGTTCGGGAGACCCAGTACTTC	CAWTSRVRETQYF
TRBV6-2/TRBV6-3	TRBD1	.	TRBJ1-2	TGTGCCAGCAGCTCCGGACAGGGCGTTGGCTACACCTTC	CASSSGQGVGYTF
TRBV27	TRBD1	.	TRBJ1-5	TGTGCCAGCAGTTTCTACAGGGGGGGCAATCAGCCCCAGCATTTT	CASSFYRGGNQPQHF
TRBV7-9	TRBD2	.	TRBJ2-1	TGTGCCAGCAGCCTCTTAGCGGGAGGGGTCTACAATGAGCAGTTCTTC	CASSLLAGGVYNEQFF
TRBV18	.	.	TRBJ1-1	TGTGCCAGCTCACCACCGGTCAGGGACACTGAAGCTTTCTTT	CASSPPVRDTEAFF
TRBV20-1	TRBD2	.	TRBJ2-5	TGCAGTGCTAGTAGTTGGGGACTAGCGGACCAAGAGACCCAGTACTTC	CSASSWGLADQETQYF
TRBV19	.	.	TRBJ2-3	TGTGCCAGTAGTATCAGACAGGATGATACGCAGTATTTT	CASSIRQDDTQYF
TRBV29-1	TRBD2	.	TRBJ2-1	TGCAGCGTTGATAGTCTAGCGGGAGCGGATGAGCAGTTCTTC	CSVDSLAGADEQFF
TRBV3-1/TRBV3-2	.	.	TRBJ2-3	TGTGCCAGCAGCCAAGAGACAGACACAGATACGCAGTATTTT	CASSQETDTDTQYF
TRBV27	TRBD1	.	TRBJ1-2	TGTGCCAGCAGCGAACAGGGGTACTATGGCTACACCTTC	CASSEQGYYGYTF
TRBV5-4	TRBD2	.	TRBJ2-2	TGTGCCAGCAGCCCAACGACTAGCGGGATTAACACCGGGGAGCTGTTTTTT	CASSPTTSGINTGELFF
TRBV5-1	TRBD1	.	TRBJ2-1	TGCGCCAGCAGCTTGGGCGGGGGACAGGGTTTCTACAATGAGCAGTTCTTC	CASSLGGGQGFYNEQFF
TRBV5-1	.	.	TRBJ1-2	TGCGCCAGCAGCTCGGGGGACGAGGCGAGCTATGGCTACACCTTC	CASSSGDEASYGYTF
TRBV5-1	TRBD2	.	TRBJ2-3	TGCGCCAGCAGCTTGACGGCGGGAGTTGCAGATACGCAGTATTTT	CASSLTAGVADTQYF
TRBV7-2	TRBD1	once	TRBJ1-3	TGTGCCAGCAGCCTAAGACAGGGGAGTGGAAACACCATATATTTT	CASSLRQGSGNTIYF
TRBV29-1	.	.	TRBJ2-1	TGCAGCGTTTTTGCCGGGAGACTCTACAATGAGCAGTTCTTC	CSVFAGRLYNEQFF
TRBV5-1	TRBD1	.	TRBJ2-1	TGCGCCAGCAGCTGGGGGGACAGGGGGCTCCCCAGCTCCTACAATGAGCAGTTCTTC	CASSWGDRGLPSSYNEQFF
TRBV5-4	TRBD1	.	TRBJ1-1	TGTGCCAGCAGCTTGGGGCGACAGGGACGGAACACTGAAGCTTTCTTT	CASSLGRQGRNTEAFF
TRBV19	TRBD1	.	TRBJ1-1	TGTGCCAGTAGTCCAGGGACAGGGAACACTGAAGCTTTCTTT	CASSPGTGNTEAFF
TRBV5-8	.	once	TRBJ1-5	TGTGCCAGCAGTTTTGTAGAGCCCCAGCATTTT	CASSFVEPQHF
TRBV10-3	.	.	TRBJ1-1	TGTGCCATCAGTTCGGACAGCTACACTGAAGCTTTCTTT	CAISSDSYTEAFF
TRBV24-1	TRBD1	.	TRBJ2-3	TGTGCCACCAGTGACCCCGGGACAGGGACGTTGGATACGCAGTATTTT	CATSDPGTGTLDTQYF
TRBV6-5	TRBD1	.	TRBJ1-2	TGTGCCAGCAGGGAGAGGGGGCGCGGCTATGGCTACACCTTC	CASRERGRGYGYTF
TRBV19	.	.	TRBJ2-1	TGTGCCAGTAGTCGGTCGGTCTCCTACAATGAGCAGTTCTTC	CASSRSVSYNEQFF
TRBV7-9	.	.	TRBJ1-2	TGTGCCAGCAGCCCATCGATCGACCGGGGGATAAATCTTGGCTACACCTTC	CASSPSIDRGINLGYTF
TRBV6-5	.	.	TRBJ2-2	TGTGCCAGCAGTTACAAACTAGTCACCGGGGAGCTGTTTTTT	CASSYKLVTGELFF
TRBV27	TRBD1	.	TRBJ1-2	TGTGCCAGCAGTTGGGACAGCCGCTATGGCTACACCTTC	CASSWDSRYGYTF
TRBV5-1	.	few	TRBJ1-6	TGCGCCAGCAGCTTTCCGGGGGACCATAATTCACCCCTCCACTTT	CASSFPGDHNSPLHF
TRBV19	TRBD2	.	TRBJ2-3	TGTGCCAGTAGTATAAAACTAGCGGCCACAGATACGCAGTATTTT	CASSIKLAATDTQYF
TRBV4-2	.	once	TRBJ2-1	TGTGCCAGCAGCCCAGCGAGCGGAAACTCCTACAATGAGCAGTTCTTC	CASSPASGNSYNEQFF
TRBV6-5	.	.	TRBJ1-2	TGTGCCAGCAGGCTGGCAGGAGGCAGCTATGGCTACACCTTC	CASRLAGGSYGYTF
TRBV5-4	.	once	TRBJ2-5	TGTGCCAGCAGCTTGGATGGAGGGTTAGGGGAGACCCAGTACTTC	CASSLDGGLGETQYF
TRBV2	.	.	TRBJ1-2	TGTGCCAGCAGTCCCGAAGGGGCGGGGGTGGACTATGGCTACACCTTC	CASSPEGAGVDYGYTF
TRBV9	.	.	TRBJ2-1	TGTGCCAGCAGCGTAGCTGGGACAAGTCGCTACAATGAGCAGTTCTTC	CASSVAGTSRYNEQFF
TRBV14	TRBD1	.	TRBJ1-1	TGTGCCAGCACCTTCGGACAGGGCACTGAAGCTTTCTTT	CASTFGQGTEAFF
TRBV30	TRBD1	.	TRBJ2-1	TGTGCCTGGAACGACAGGGGGGAGGATGAGCAGTTCTTC	CAWNDRGEDEQFF
TRBV19	.	.	TRBJ2-1	TGTGCCAGTAGTTCGAGACAGGACCTGCCATCGGGTGAGCAGTTCTTC	CASSSRQDLPSGEQFF
TRBV6-2/TRBV6-3	TRBD1	.	TRBJ2-1	TGTGCCAGCAGTGACAGGGGGCGGCTAGCGGCGCACAATGAGCAGTTCTTC	CASSDRGRLAAHNEQFF
TRBV5-4	.	.	TRBJ2-5	TGTGCCAGCAGCTTGTGGACTAGGGGGGGCTCTTCCCAAGAGACCCAGTACTTC	CASSLWTRGGSSQETQYF
TRBV7-8	.	.	TRBJ2-3	TGTGCCAGCAGACTAGCCACCCGTCACACAGATACGCAGTATTTT	CASRLATRHTDTQYF
TRBV11-3	TRBD1	.	TRBJ1-2	TGTGCCAGCACCTTAGGACAGGGTAGTAGCTATGGCTACACCTTC	CASTLGQGSSYGYTF
TRBV4-1	.	few	TRBJ1-2	TGCGCCAGCAGCCAAGACGGGGACTATGGCTACACCTTC	CASSQDGDYGYTF
TRBV5-1	TRBD1	.	TRBJ2-2	TGCGCCAGCATAAAAGGGGGCTTGAACACCGGGGAGCTGTTTTTT	CASIKGGLNTGELFF